These 25 T cell receptor beta chains were all obtained from the same sample, sequenced in a study of CD8 T cells in ankylosing spondylitis. TCRdb independently ran MiXCR on the 5' RACE reads; one entry per CDR3 protein. The table shows roughly 150,000 distinct CDR3 sequences, with 25% to 35% occurring only once. Sequenced: synovial fluid, either unsorted or a sorted T cell fraction (not recorded which). These receptors all stem from a male donor with ankylosing spondylitis.

This clonotype came up a few times. The rearrangement links TRBV5-4 to TRBJ2-2; 11 nucleotides agree with TRBD2. The CDR3 sequence is 17 residues long. The V segment lost 4 bases and the J segment 5 bases; nucleotides outside the gene matches: 10. Germline V gives CDR1 SGHNT, CDR2 YYREEE (reference sequence). In DNA, the CDR3 is TGTGCCAGCAGCGCCGGGACTAGCGGTCGGGTGACCGGGGAGCTGTTTTTT. The encoded protein is CASSAGTSGRVTGELFF.

The chain is built from TRBV2 and TRBJ2-7, with D perhaps TRBD1 or TRBD2 (6 bases each). The CDR3 loop spans 11 amino acids. Trimming shortened V by 4 bases and J by 9 bases, and 10 bases separated the two germline ends. Looked up from germline, CDR1 is SNHLY and CDR2 is FYNNEI. CDR3 sequence (DNA): TGTGCCAGCAGTGTACAGGGAGGGCAGTACTTC. Its protein is CASSVQGGQYF.

The chain recombines TRBV24-1 with TRBJ1-1; 7 bases align to TRBD1. The germline V gene encodes CDR1 KGHDR and CDR2 SFDVKD. With 5 bases clipped from V and 3 bases from J, the junction kept 8 bases outside the gene matches. CDR3 length: 15 amino acids. Here the CDR3 reads CATSGGARGDTEAFF. CDR3 in DNA: TGTGCCACCAGTGGAGGGGCCAGGGGGGACACTGAAGCTTTCTTT.

V is TRBV12-3 or TRBV12-4 and J is TRBJ2-7; 7 nucleotides line up with TRBD1. The V segment lost 5 bases and the J segment 6 bases; nucleotides outside the gene matches: 16. The CDR3 length is 16 residues. The CDR3 reads CASSPRTGTVIFEQYF. As DNA, the CDR3 is TGTGCCAGCAGTCCAAGGACAGGCACGGTTATCTTCGAGCAGTACTTC.

In its sample, this clonotype was seen once. The rearrangement links TRBV5-1 to TRBJ2-1; a weak D match, TRBD2 (5 bases). Trimming shortened V by 0 bases and J by 1 base, and 11 bases separated the two germline ends. The germline V gene has CDR1 SGHRS and CDR2 YFSETQ. CDR3 length equals 16 residues. As DNA, the CDR3 is TGCGCCAGCAGCTTGGGAGCGCTAGCTTCCTACAATGAGCAGTTCTTC. Translation gives CASSLGALASYNEQFF.

V and J are TRBV5-6 and TRBJ2-5; 14 bases map to TRBD2. Per germline, CDR1 SGHDT and CDR2 YYEEEE. The CDR3 consists of 17 residues. V dropped 7 bases and J dropped 5; count of bases not matched to a gene: 13. As DNA, the CDR3 is TGTGCCAGCTCCCTCCGAGGGACTAGCGGGAGAAGGGAGACCCAGTACTTC. It yields the protein CASSLRGTSGRRETQYF.

The rearrangement joins TRBV20-1 to TRBJ2-7; the D is unclear. V was clipped by 6 bases and J by 1 base, with 10 bases between them. Germline assignment: CDR1 DFQATT and CDR2 SNEGSKA (reference sequence). This CDR3 region has 12 residues. CDR3 sequence reads: CSALVGSYEQYF. The CDR3 DNA sequence: TGCAGTGCCCTGGTAGGGTCCTACGAGCAGTACTTC.

This clonotype is a singleton in its sample. V usage is TRBV7-6 and J usage is TRBJ1-3; TRBD1 is a possible D gene (5 bases). Germline-derived CDR1 and CDR2 are SGHVS and FNYEAQ. The CDR3 sequence is 16 residues long. V was pared by 1 base and J by 1 base, with 11 bases between. Here the CDR3 DNA reads TGTGCCAGCAGCTTAGAGGGGCGCTCATCTGGAAACACCATATATTTT. Protein sequence: CASSLEGRSSGNTIYF. The full variable domain, with the rest looked up from reference TRBV7-6 and TRBJ1-3, is GAGVSQSPRYKVTKRGQDVALRCDPISGHVSLYWYRQALGQGPEFLTYFNYEAQQDKSGLPNDRFSAERPEGSISTLTIQRTEQRDSAMYRCASSLEGRSSGNTIYFGEGSWLTVV.

This clonotype came up many times. The DNA of the CDR3 is TGTGCCAGCAGTTCCATCGCCACGACAGGGCTCTATGGCTACACCTTC. Amino acids: CASSSIATTGLYGYTF. The V call is TRBV27, the J call TRBJ1-2; TRBD1 agrees at 7 bases. V was pared by 4 bases and J by 4 bases, with 12 bases of the junction left unmatched. CDR1 and CDR2 (germline): MNHEY, SMNVEV (reference sequence). CDR3 length equals 16 residues.

V is TRBV5-1 and J is TRBJ2-1; D remains ambiguous. The CDR3 is made up of 15 amino acids. Germline V gene sequence: CDR1 SGHRS, CDR2 YFSETQ. V lost 6 bases to trimming and J lost 1 base, with 14 bases between them. CDR3 sequence: CASTDPSSSYNEQFF. DNA of the CDR3: TGCGCCAGCACCGACCCTAGTTCTTCCTACAATGAGCAGTTCTTC.

There are many counts of this clonotype. The chain employs TRBV14 and TRBJ2-2; D gene unclear. The CDR3 consists of 12 residues. V lost 1 base and J 4 bases, leaving 1 base between the germline ends. Germline V gene lookup returns CDR1 SGHDN and CDR2 FVKESK. Written as DNA, the CDR3 is TGTGCCAGCAGCCAAGCCACCGGGGAGCTGTTTTTT. The encoded protein is CASSQATGELFF.

This clonotype has at least ten counts. V usage is TRBV20-1 and J usage is TRBJ2-1; D possibly corresponds to TRBD2 (6 bases). This CDR3 spans 11 amino acids. The V gene's germline CDR1 is DFQATT and CDR2 SNEGSKA (reference sequence). The CDR3 region has the DNA TGCAGGCCGGAGGCGGGGAATGAGCAGTTCTTC. It encodes CRPEAGNEQFF.

The V gene is TRBV18, the J gene TRBJ1-3, with D maybe TRBD1 (5 bases). The CDR3 consists of 17 residues. With 6 bases removed from V and 0 bases from J, the gap between germline ends came to 18 bases. Germline V gives CDR1 KGHSH, CDR2 LQKENI. In nucleotides, the CDR3 is TGTGCCAGCTCCCAACGGGACGGTGGTCTCTCTGGAAACACCATATATTTT. The encoded protein is CASSQRDGGLSGNTIYF.

This clonotype appeared a few times. The CDR3 nucleotides read TGTGCCAGCAGCTTCCAGGGGGATTCTGGAAACACCATATATTTT. Amino acids: CASSFQGDSGNTIYF. V gene TRBV13 combines with J gene TRBJ1-3; TRBD1 matches at 7 bases. Germline assignment: CDR1 PRHDT and CDR2 FYEKMQ (reference sequence). V lost 3 bases to trimming and J lost 1 base; unmatched junction nucleotides: 3. The length of the CDR3 is 15 residues.

The table lists this clonotype with a few counts. The chain has TRBV5-6 and TRBJ2-5, with 10 bases lining up with TRBD1. Germline CDR1 SGHDT, CDR2 YYEEEE. The length of the CDR3 is 16 residues. V lost 1 base to trimming and J lost 5 bases; unmatched junction nucleotides: 8. CDR3 amino acids: CASSLSRQGAGETQYF. CDR3 sequence (DNA): TGTGCCAGCAGCTTGTCGAGACAGGGGGCGGGGGAGACCCAGTACTTC.

This sequence joins TRBV6-5 and TRBJ1-1; D is uncertain. Trimming took off 6 bases at V and 2 bases at J, with 4 bases between the two ends. Germline V gene data show CDR1 as MNHEY and CDR2 as SVGAGI. The CDR3 runs to 11 residues. The chain's CDR3 is CASRANTEAFF. In DNA form, the CDR3 reads TGTGCCAGCAGGGCCAACACTGAAGCTTTCTTT.

V gene TRBV5-1 combines with J gene TRBJ2-3, with TRBD1 as a possible D gene (8 bases). The V end lost 5 bases, the J end lost 3 bases, and 13 bases lay between the germline ends. Germline V gene lookup returns CDR1 SGHRS and CDR2 YFSETQ. The CDR3 contains 14 residues. The CDR3 DNA sequence: TGCGCCAGCAGAGCGGGACAGGCTACAGATACGCAGTATTTT. It encodes CASRAGQATDTQYF.

CDR3 coding DNA: TGTGCCAGCAGTGAGGGGGTATCTTCACCCCTCCACTTT. Translating it yields CASSEGVSSPLHF. This sequence joins TRBV25-1 and TRBJ1-6; maybe TRBD1 (5 bases). The V end lost 3 bases, the J end lost 9 bases, and 9 bases lay between the germline ends. CDR3 length equals 13 residues. Germline values: CDR1 MGHDK, CDR2 SYGVNS.

In this sample, this clonotype turned up a few times. V and J are TRBV30 and TRBJ2-7; D possibly corresponds to TRBD1 (7 bases). V lost 5 bases and J 5 bases, leaving 16 bases between the germline ends. In germline, CDR1 is GTSNPN, CDR2 SVGIG (reference sequence). CDR3 length: 13 amino acids. The CDR3 loop is CAWGQGGLHEQYF. For the CDR3, the DNA is TGTGCCTGGGGTCAGGGGGGCCTCCACGAGCAGTACTTC.

The chain couples TRBV11-3 to TRBJ2-7; unclear D gene. The CDR3 spans 16 residues. Germline-derived CDR1 and CDR2 are SGHNT and YENEEA. Between the trimmed V and J ends, which lost 3 bases and 1 base, there was a span of 16 bases. CDR3 sequence reads: CASSFIQGLRSYEQYF. DNA of the CDR3: TGTGCCAGCAGCTTCATTCAAGGGTTACGGTCCTACGAGCAGTACTTC.

The chain links TRBV6-1 to TRBJ1-5; D ambiguous. CDR1 and CDR2 from the germline V gene are MNHNS and SASEGT. V was pared by 1 base and J by 0 bases, with 4 bases between. The CDR3 consists of 14 residues. The chain's CDR3 is CASSEVGSNQPQHF. The CDR3 region has the DNA TGTGCCAGCAGTGAAGTCGGTAGCAATCAGCCCCAGCATTTT.

Comments on this clonotype: At one end the junction does not follow the germline gene, possibly because of a read error. The chain has TRBV20-1 and TRBJ2-3; 10 bases agree with TRBD2. This CDR3 contains 14 residues. Germline CDR1 and CDR2: DFQATT and SNEGSKA (reference sequence). The CDR3 DNA is TGCAGTTCTAGCGGGGGCTTCGGCACAGATACGCAGTATTTT. This gives the protein CSSSGGFGTDTQYF.

This chain connects TRBV2 to TRBJ2-2; no definite D call. Trimming removed 2 bases from V and 6 bases from J, with 10 bases in between. The germline V gene encodes CDR1 SNHLY and CDR2 FYNNEI. The CDR3 has 14 amino acids. CDR3 loop: CASSEFGYSGELFF. CDR3 nucleotide sequence: TGTGCCAGCAGTGAATTCGGGTACTCCGGGGAGCTGTTTTTT.

The chain has TRBV25-1 and TRBJ2-7, with 8 bases aligning to TRBD1. Per the germline V gene, CDR1 is MGHDK and CDR2 is SYGVNS. This CDR3 has 18 residues. The V gene end was trimmed by 3 bases and the J gene end by 4 bases; junction bases not matched to a gene: 17. CDR3 amino acids: CASSDSGRQGQNIYEQYF. The CDR3 nucleotides read TGTGCCAGCAGTGATAGTGGTCGACAGGGGCAAAATATTTACGAGCAGTACTTC.

The rearrangement uses TRBV3-1 and TRBJ1-1; tentatively, D is TRBD1 (5 bases). This CDR3 comprises 14 residues. Per the germline V gene, CDR1 is LGHDT and CDR2 is YNNKEL (reference sequence). The V end lost 6 bases, the J end lost 1 base, and 12 bases lay between the germline ends. CDR3 amino acids: CASRRPGQNTEAFF. The CDR3 DNA follows: TGTGCCAGCAGGAGACCTGGACAGAACACTGAAGCTTTCTTT.